Given below is one TCR beta chain in context. Its recognized antigen is unknown. No base quality information exists; no much larger clone differs at one position. The data were taken from a study of early T cells in non-severe SARS-CoV-2 infection (dated by TCRdb to about 2021). Study-wide context: Because TCR sequencing was done on bulk RNA from unsorted whole blood, the alpha and beta chains could not be paired. The full study reports these points: VDJdb matching was skewed toward anti-spike CD8 responses and likely underestimated virus-specific expansions by missing private and CD4 specificities.

Library construction relied on 5' RACE. TCRdb names NextSeq 500 as the instrument used. In the TCR library protocol, unique molecular identifiers were attached to individual cDNA molecules to correct for PCR bias and sequencing error. TCR alpha and beta chains were both sequenced, and the abundances of alpha and beta sequences in each sample were closely correlated with each other. The paper's data handling went like this. V gene, J gene and CDR3 annotation of TCR sequences was performed with Decombinator V4. Expanded TCRs were defined as changing significantly between any two time points under a Poisson model with p below 0.0001. TCR abundances were normalised to the total number of TCRs sequenced in each sample and reported as counts per million. TRAV1-2 paired with TRAJ12, TRAJ20 or TRAJ33 defined MAIT TCRs, while TRAV10 paired with TRAJ18 defined iNKT TCRs. VDJdb, accessed on 1 November 2021, was searched for TCRs annotated for CMV, EBV and SARS-CoV-2, and TCRs annotated for more than one antigen were excluded. TCRdb reprocessing: public reads trimmed at Q25 with fastp, clones called with MiXCR, in-frame beta chains kept. Entries are consolidated by CDR3 protein sequence, retaining the most common genes and DNA. In this record, the V and J calls reflect TCRdb's handling and not the investigators' own analysis. The sample table shows 80,000 to 100,000 distinct CDR3 sequences, and approximately 14% are seen once. Roughly 6.4% of the sample lies in the top ten.

Set within a cohort of healthcare workers in London, UK, this nested case-control study involved weekly PCR testing of nasopharyngeal swabs along with blood sampling. Healthcare workers were recruited between 23 and 31 March 2020, during the week of the UK lockdown, and were followed weekly for up to about 16 weeks. Trimming at the junction amounts to 0 bases on V and 2 bases on J, and the germline ends lie 13 bases apart. CDR1 is given as SGHVS and CDR2 as FQNEAQ, both from the germline V gene. The CDR3 runs 16 amino acids, cysteine and phenylalanine included. Here the CDR3 DNA is all that survives: 48 bases in frame from base 1.

Recombination linked TRBV7-8 to TRBJ1-2, and perhaps TRBD1 as D gene, on 5 matching bases. The sample comprised whole blood. This TCR derives from an adult who was a healthcare worker with PCR-confirmed SARS-CoV-2 infection or an uninfected control (not recorded which). Here the CDR3 is given as CASSLAGGAPNYGYTF. The bases are TGTGCCAGCAGCTTAGCCGGAGGGGCGCCGAACTATGGCTACACCTTC.